A few counts support the clone carrying this TCR beta chain. Its antigen is not identified. This entry belongs to a study of T-cell memory formation after mild COVID-19. Study-level background: For the most part, TCR clusters were specific to one donor.

With constant-segment primers, 5'RACE yielded cDNA libraries of TCR alpha and TCR beta that carried sample barcodes and UMIs. From the 5' RACE reads, TCRdb called clonotypes with MiXCR, one entry per CDR3 protein. The profile shows around 180,000 distinct CDR3 sequences, 16% of them singletons. CDR1 is SGHTA, CDR2 FQGNSA, per germline. This CDR3 is 12 amino acids long. Trimming left V 1 base short and J 10 bases short, with 5 bases between. General study findings and limits: Detection of some responders pre-infection suggested pre-existing cross-reactive memory T cells participated.

The chain uses TRBV7-2 and TRBJ1-6; no reliable D call. The TCR sequence derives from an adult woman who had mild COVID-19 (a few samples of this study predate the infection). Cell type and time point are not known. Sequencing was carried out using PBMCs or a T cell subset sorted from them (not recorded which). The chain's CDR3 is CASSLEVSPLHF. In nucleotides, the CDR3 is TGTGCCAGCAGCTTAGAGGTCTCACCCCTCCACTTT. Full variable domain (outside the CDR3, taken from reference TRBV7-2 and TRBJ1-6): GAGVSQSPSNKVTEKGKDVELRCDPISGHTALYWYRQSLGQGLEFLIYFQGNSAPDKSGLPSDRFSAERTGGSVSTLTIQRTQQEDSAVYLCASSLEVSPLHFGNGTRLTVT.